The rows below give T cell receptor beta chains drawn from one sample of a study of tumor-infiltrating lymphocytes in primary liver carcinoma. TCRdb re-called the multiplex PCR reads through MiXCR, storing one row per CDR3 protein. Here the sample spans 250,000 to 350,000 distinct CDR3 sequences, 58% being singletons. Sequencing input: peripheral blood. The receptor set was obtained from a woman younger than 45 with primary liver carcinoma and hepatitis B virus infection. CDR3s include the opening cysteine and the closing phenylalanine or tryptophan. The D gene is left open where the match is weak. Only some rows state a clone size, as once, few, many or a class for expanded clones.

d_call,clone_size,j_call,v_call,cdr3_nt,cdr3_aa
.,.,TRBJ1-2,TRBV6-5,TGTGCCAGCAACAGCTACACGGGACAACTCTATGGCTACACCTTC,CASNSYTGQLYGYTF
.,.,TRBJ1-1,TRBV11-3,TGTGTCAGCAGCCTGGACGGCCCGAACACTGAAGCTTTCTTC,CVSSLDGPNTEAFF
TRBD2,.,TRBJ2-1,TRBV6-5,TGTGCCAGCACCCCCGGGCTAGCGGGCGTAAGAGAATTCTTC,CASTPGLAGVREFF
.,.,TRBJ1-2,TRBV6-5,TGTGCCAGCAGTAGCGAGTTCAGGACCGCTCGGGGCTACACCTTC,CASSSEFRTARGYTF
TRBD2,.,TRBJ2-7,TRBV13,TGTGCCAGCAGCCTAGCGGGAAGCCCCCACGAGCAGTACTTC,CASSLAGSPHEQYF
.,few,TRBJ1-2,TRBV13,TGTGCCAGCAGCTTAACAGGGATGGGAGGCTACACCTTC,CASSLTGMGGYTF
.,.,TRBJ2-5,TRBV5-4,TGTACCAGCAGCCCAACAGGGGGGGCTCAAGAGACCCAGTACTTC,CTSSPTGGAQETQYF
.,many,TRBJ1-1,TRBV11-2,TGTGCCAGCAGCTTACGTCGCCAGTCTAACACTGAAGCTTTCTTT,CASSLRRQSNTEAFF
.,.,TRBJ2-3,TRBV7-8,TGTGCCAGCGGCTCGTCTAAAGATGCGCAGTATTTT,CASGSSKDAQYF
.,few,TRBJ1-1,TRBV6-5,TGTGCCAGCAGTTACGCAGGGATCCCTGAAGCTTTCTTT,CASSYAGIPEAFF
.,.,TRBJ1-4,TRBV6-1,TGTGCCAGCAGTGAAGGGGGCCCTAATGAAAAACTGTTTTTT,CASSEGGPNEKLFF
.,once,TRBJ2-7,TRBV7-8,TGTGCCAGCAACCCGGGACATTACTACGAGCAGTACTTC,CASNPGHYYEQYF
.,.,TRBJ2-1,TRBV12-3/TRBV12-4,TGTGCCAGCAGTTTAGGCGAGAATGAGCAGTTCTTC,CASSLGENEQFF
.,once,TRBJ2-5,TRBV12-3/TRBV12-4,TGTGTCAGCAGTTTTAAGGGGCTCATTGAGACCCAGTACTTC,CVSSFKGLIETQYF
TRBD2,.,TRBJ2-5,TRBV12-3/TRBV12-4,TGTTCCAACAGTTTAGATCGGGGGGTCTCAAAGACCCAGTACTTC,CSNSLDRGVSKTQYF
.,.,TRBJ2-3,TRBV28,TGTGCCAGCAGCGTCCCGCCCCATACGCAGTATTTT,CASSVPPHTQYF
TRBD2,few,TRBJ2-7,TRBV28,TGTGCCAGCAGTTTACGGACTAGCGGGAGTAGGTACGAGCAGTACTTC,CASSLRTSGSRYEQYF
TRBD1,.,TRBJ2-3,TRBV6-5,TGTGCCAGCAGTCTCTTCAGGGGGACAGATACGCAGTATTTT,CASSLFRGTDTQYF
TRBD1,.,TRBJ1-2,TRBV30,TGTGCCTGGAGTGTAGTCAGGGGGCATGGCCACACCTTC,CAWSVVRGHGHTF
.,.,TRBJ2-7,TRBV11-2,TGTGTCAGCAATATTGGGTGGAGCGAGCAGTACTTC,CVSNIGWSEQYF
.,few,TRBJ2-6,TRBV12-3/TRBV12-4,TGTGCCAGCAGGTCCCAAACCGGGACAACTGGGGCCAACGTCCTGACTTTC,CASRSQTGTTGANVLTF
TRBD2,.,TRBJ2-5,TRBV14,TGTGCCAGCAGCCGAGGCAGGATAGCGGGATACATTAAAGAGACCCAGTACTTC,CASSRGRIAGYIKETQYF
.,.,TRBJ1-2,TRBV5-4,TGTACCAGCAGAATTAACTGGGACGGAGAAAACTATGGCTACACCTTC,CTSRINWDGENYGYTF
TRBD1,.,TRBJ2-5,TRBV7-9,TGTGCCAGCAGCTTCGACAGGGCTAGAGAGACCCAGTACTTC,CASSFDRARETQYF
TRBD1,.,TRBJ2-3,TRBV6-5,TGTGCCAGCAGTCCGAACAGGGGAGTAACCACCCGGATTACGCAGTATTTT,CASSPNRGVTTRITQYF
TRBD2,.,TRBJ2-1,TRBV7-8,TGTGCCAGCAGCTTATCTGATTCGAGGGAGGGTAAAAAGTTCTTC,CASSLSDSREGKKFF
.,few,TRBJ1-2,TRBV6-5,TGTGCCAGTTATAGAGCAGGATCTGGCTACACCTTC,CASYRAGSGYTF
TRBD1,once,TRBJ1-2,TRBV18,TGTGCCAGCTCACAGGGACAGGTTAATGGCTACACCTTC,CASSQGQVNGYTF
TRBD1,.,TRBJ2-3,TRBV11-2,TGTGGCAGTAGCTTAGGTTGGGACAGCAGTTTTGAAGTCACAGATACGCAGTATTTT,CGSSLGWDSSFEVTDTQYF
TRBD1,few,TRBJ1-6,TRBV6-5,TGTGCCAGCAGTTCAGGGGGCTTCTCACCCCTCCACTTT,CASSSGGFSPLHF
.,many,TRBJ2-1,TRBV12-3/TRBV12-4,TGTGCCAGCAGTTTAAAGGGGTATCGGGTCAATGAGCAGTTCTTC,CASSLKGYRVNEQFF
.,.,TRBJ2-1,TRBV11-1,TGTGTCATCAGCTTCTCCCCCGCTAGGGGGAATGGGCAGTTCTTC,CVISFSPARGNGQFF
.,few,TRBJ2-1,TRBV12-3/TRBV12-4,TGTGCCAGCAGTTACACGGAGAGCTCCTATAATGAGCAGTTCTTC,CASSYTESSYNEQFF
.,.,TRBJ1-1,TRBV7-8,TGTGCCACCAGCTTAGAACAGGGTGGGCGGAACACTGAAGCTTTCTTT,CATSLEQGGRNTEAFF
TRBD1,many,TRBJ1-1,TRBV12-3/TRBV12-4,TGTGCCAGCAGGCCGACAGGGGGAAGGCCTGAAGCTTTCTTT,CASRPTGGRPEAFF
.,few,TRBJ2-7,TRBV4-2,TGTGCCAGCAGCCAAGAGAGAACATACGAGCAGTACTTC,CASSQERTYEQYF
.,many,TRBJ2-2,TRBV6-5,TGTGCCAGCAGTCCCTTTGGTCTAGACGGGGAGCTGTTTTTT,CASSPFGLDGELFF
.,.,TRBJ2-2,TRBV11-3,TGTGCCAGCAGCCCAAAGCGGACAAGGAGACCAGGGGAGCTGTTTTTT,CASSPKRTRRPGELFF
.,.,TRBJ2-3,TRBV11-2,TGTGCCATCAGCTTAGTATGGCCGAGCACAGATACGCAGTATTTT,CAISLVWPSTDTQYF
TRBD2,.,TRBJ2-7,TRBV4-1,TGCGCCAGCAGCCAGGGATGGGGACTAGCTGACGAGCAGTACTTC,CASSQGWGLADEQYF
TRBD2,.,TRBJ2-2,TRBV4-1,TGCGCCAGCAGCTCTAGACTAGCGGAGACCGGGGAGCTGTTTTTT,CASSSRLAETGELFF
.,few,TRBJ2-1,TRBV7-3,TGTGCCAGCAGCTTACAAGGGGACTACAATGAGCAGTTCTTC,CASSLQGDYNEQFF
.,.,TRBJ2-6,TRBV10-2,TGCGTCAGCAGTGGTAAAGCAGCGGGCCATGGGGCCAACGTCCTGACTTTC,CVSSGKAAGHGANVLTF
.,.,TRBJ2-2,TRBV19,TGTGCCAGTAGCCTTCTGACGGGGACTAACACCGGGGAGCTGTTTTTT,CASSLLTGTNTGELFF
TRBD2,.,TRBJ2-5,TRBV29-1,TGCAGTGTTGGTGGGAGGGCCGCTGAGACCCAGTACTTC,CSVGGRAAETQYF
.,many,TRBJ2-1,TRBV11-2,TGTGCCAGCAGCTCCGACAGGTTCGGGTACAATGAGCAGTTCTTC,CASSSDRFGYNEQFF
.,.,TRBJ1-1,TRBV6-5,TGTGCCAGCAGTTTGGGGGTTGGGCGGGATTTCTTT,CASSLGVGRDFF
TRBD2,many,TRBJ2-1,TRBV10-2,TGCGCCAGCAGTGACTTAGCGGGAGGGCCCGCTGAGCAGTTCTTC,CASSDLAGGPAEQFF